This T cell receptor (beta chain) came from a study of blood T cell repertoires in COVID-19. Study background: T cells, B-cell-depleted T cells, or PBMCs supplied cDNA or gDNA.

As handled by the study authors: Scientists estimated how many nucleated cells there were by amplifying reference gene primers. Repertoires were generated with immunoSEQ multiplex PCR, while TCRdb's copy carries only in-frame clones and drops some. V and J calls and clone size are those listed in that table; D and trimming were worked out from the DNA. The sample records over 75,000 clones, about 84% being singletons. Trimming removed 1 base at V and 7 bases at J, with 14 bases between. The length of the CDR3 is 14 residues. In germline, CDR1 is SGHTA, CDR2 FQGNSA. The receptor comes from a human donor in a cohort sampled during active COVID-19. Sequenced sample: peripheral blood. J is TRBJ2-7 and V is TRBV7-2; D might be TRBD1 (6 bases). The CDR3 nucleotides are TGTGCCAGCAGCTTAGTTGGCAGGGGATGGGAGCAGTACTTC. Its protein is CASSLVGRGWEQYF. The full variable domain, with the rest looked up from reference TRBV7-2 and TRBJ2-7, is GAGVSQSPSNKVTEKGKDVELRCDPISGHTALYWYRQSLGQGLEFLIYFQGNSAPDKSGLPSDRFSAERTGGSVSTLTIQRTQQEDSAVYLCASSLVGRGWEQYFGPGTRLTVT.